This record concerns one TCR beta chain sequence. Its cognate antigen is unknown. The CDR3 totals 14 residues. Per germline, CDR1 MRHNA and CDR2 SNTAGT. V dropped 6 bases and J dropped 10 bases, with 21 bases sitting between them. The data originate from a study of cytomegalovirus exposure and HLA in healthy donors. Overall study findings and caveats: The study recorded more than 150 TCR beta chains that were cytomegalovirus-associated.

The PCR was carried out with 60 Vbeta primers and 13 Jbeta primers. This table comes from immunoSEQ multiplex PCR, and its TCRdb copy is limited to in-frame clones, with some not included. The sample has 50,000 to 65,000 clones, 65% to 80% seen once. Specimen: PBMCs. The source of this sequence is a woman aged 25 to 45 in good health and CMV-seronegative. The V call is TRBV6-4, the J call TRBJ1-1; TRBD1 is a possible D gene (5 bases). The CDR3 loop reads CASREERDSLRAFF. The CDR3 DNA is TGTGCCAGCAGGGAAGAAAGGGACTCATTACGAGCTTTCTTT.